This passage covers 29 T cell receptor beta chains from one sample sequenced in a study of T cell responses to AZD1222 COVID-19 vaccine (dated by TCRdb to 2020 to 2022). The sample's time point label, in plain terms: about 28 days (+/-7) after the second vaccine dose. The library came from the immunoSEQ multiplex PCR assay. TCRdb limited this immuneACCESS table to in-frame rearrangements with V and J called. A share of clones is missing; checked studies link under half to unresolved V genes, and the rest is unexplained. This sample has roughly 150,000 clones in its table, and roughly 92% of those were observed once. Under 1.5% of the sample is taken by the ten largest. This specimen consisted of peripheral blood, obtained 28 days after the second AZD1222 dose. Receptor source: an adult who received the AZD1222 COVID-19 vaccine.

This chain links TRBV14 with TRBJ2-3; the D gene is possibly TRBD1 (6 bases). CDR3 length: 14 residues. Germline values: CDR1 SGHDN, CDR2 FVKESK. The germline V and J ends were trimmed by 2 bases and 4 bases, with 10 bases remaining between them. The CDR3 nucleotides are TGTGCCAGCAGCCAAATCAGGGGCGCAGATACGCAGTATTTT. Its translation is CASSQIRGADTQYF.

The J gene is TRBJ2-6, the V gene TRBV20-1; 9 bases agree with TRBD1. Germline CDR1 is DFQATT and CDR2 is SNEGSKA (reference sequence). The J segment lost 0 bases and the V segment lost 3 bases, leaving 15 bases of the junction unmatched. The CDR3 is 20 amino acids. In DNA, the CDR3 is TGCAGTGCTAGTAGGCCGGGACAGGGCACCATCAGCTCTGGGGCCAACGTCCTGACTTTC. This translates into CSASRPGQGTISSGANVLTF.

This chain uses TRBV6-6 with TRBJ1-2, with unresolved D. The CDR3 covers 13 residues. V was cut by 8 bases and J by 6 bases, with 16 bases left in between. Germline CDR1 and CDR2: MNHNY and SVGAGI (reference sequence). The CDR3 here is CASRALGIDGYTF. The DNA of the CDR3 is TGTGCCAGCCGGGCGTTGGGGATCGATGGCTACACCTTC.

V usage is TRBV7-2 and J usage is TRBJ2-4; D is unclear. CDR3 length equals 14 residues. Germline loops: CDR1 SGHTA, CDR2 FQGNSA. The ends were cut back, 0 bases at V and 5 bases at J, with 8 bases in the middle. CDR3 in amino acids: CASSLARWENIQYF. The CDR3 nucleotides are TGTGCCAGCAGCTTAGCGAGGTGGGAAAACATTCAGTACTTC.

This clone appeared once. V is TRBV7-3 and J is TRBJ2-7; 9 bases are a match to TRBD1. The V gene end was trimmed by 2 bases and the J gene end by 4 bases; junction bases not matched to a gene: 6. CDR3 length: 15 amino acids. Germline V gene sequence: CDR1 SGHTA, CDR2 FQGTGA. CDR3 nucleotides: TGTGCCAGCAGCTTATATGGGACAGGGCCGTACGAGCAGTACTTC. This translates into CASSLYGTGPYEQYF. Together with reference TRBV7-3 and TRBJ2-7, the CDR3 gives the full variable domain: GAGVSQTPSNKVTEKGKYVELRCDPISGHTALYWYRQSLGQGPEFLIYFQGTGAADDSGLPNDRFFAVRPEGSVSTLKIQRTERGDSAVYLCASSLYGTGPYEQYFGPGTRLTVT.

The chain combines TRBV5-4 with TRBJ2-7, with 7 bases fitting TRBD2. In germline, CDR1 is SGHNT, CDR2 YYREEE (reference sequence). The CDR3 has 13 amino acids. J lost 6 bases, V lost 10 bases, and 13 bases had no gene match. CDR3 region: CAGGGSGPGEQYF. CDR3 coding DNA: TGTGCCGGGGGGGGGAGCGGGCCAGGCGAGCAGTACTTC.

The rearrangement uses TRBV19 and TRBJ1-4; TRBD1 agrees at 8 bases. V lost 9 bases and J lost 5; bases outside the gene matches: 8. The germline V gene encodes CDR1 LNHDA and CDR2 SQIVND (reference sequence). The CDR3 has 14 amino acids. The CDR3 bases are TGTGCCAGCAGTGCGACAGGGGAAAATGAAAAACTGTTTTTT. It encodes CASSATGENEKLFF.

This clone showed up just a few times. The rearrangement joins TRBV20-1 to TRBJ2-5; 9 bases align to TRBD2. CDR1 and CDR2 from the germline V gene are DFQATT and SNEGSKA (reference sequence). The CDR3 loop spans 11 amino acids. V was pared by 8 bases and J by 5 bases, with 3 bases of the junction left unmatched. The CDR3: CSWTSAETQYF. In DNA, the CDR3 is TGCAGTTGGACTAGCGCCGAGACCCAGTACTTC.

The V call is TRBV20-1, the J call TRBJ2-5; TRBD2 matches at 11 bases. Losses at the gene ends were 3 bases for V and 2 bases for J; bases not matched to a gene: 11. There are 17 residues in the CDR3. The V gene's germline CDR1 is DFQATT and CDR2 SNEGSKA (reference sequence). The DNA of the CDR3 is TGCAGTGCTAGTCTGGCTAGCGGGGGGCTAGCTCAAGAGACCCAGTACTTC. Its protein product is CSASLASGGLAQETQYF.

The V and J genes are TRBV19 and TRBJ1-5; 10 nucleotides agree with TRBD1. The CDR3 contains 18 residues. Trimming took 4 bases from V and 3 from J; bases not matched to a gene: 12. From germline, CDR1 is LNHDA and CDR2 SQIVND (reference sequence). This CDR3 is CASSKETGGGGYNQPQHF. DNA of the CDR3: TGTGCCAGTAGTAAGGAGACAGGGGGCGGGGGATACAATCAGCCCCAGCATTTT.

The chain combines TRBV29-1 with TRBJ2-1; D is uncertain. Per the germline V gene, CDR1 is SQVTM and CDR2 is ANQGSEA. Trimming cost V 6 bases and J 2 bases, with 17 bases left between them. This CDR3 is built from 15 residues. CDR3 DNA: TGCAGCGTCGAATCCCCGACCACCACCTACAATGAGCAGTTCTTC. Translated: CSVESPTTTYNEQFF.

This clone was seen only a few times. The CDR3 nucleotides read TGTGCCAGCAGCTTATCTCAGAACACTGAAGCTTTCTTT. Translating gives CASSLSQNTEAFF. The chain has TRBV5-6 and TRBJ1-1; D is ambiguous. Trimming pared 2 bases from V and 1 base from J, leaving 6 bases between. CDR3 length equals 13 residues. CDR1 and CDR2 from the germline V gene are SGHDT and YYEEEE.

This rearrangement joins TRBV2 to TRBJ2-7, with 8 positions matching TRBD1. The CDR3 length is 14 residues. Germline trimming cut 2 bases from V and 4 bases from J; bases unmatched to any gene: 4. Germline assignment: CDR1 SNHLY and CDR2 FYNNEI. The CDR3 nucleotides read TGTGCCAGCAGTGAACAGGGGGCGTTGTACGAGCAGTACTTC. Residues: CASSEQGALYEQYF.

This clone was seen a single time. The chain employs TRBV2 and TRBJ2-1; tentatively, D is TRBD2 (6 bases). Germline lookup yields CDR1 SNHLY and CDR2 FYNNEI. The CDR3 is 14 amino acids. With 3 bases removed from V and 6 bases from J, the gap between germline ends came to 12 bases. CDR3: CASSDMGLFNEQFF. Here the CDR3 DNA reads TGTGCCAGCAGTGATATGGGACTCTTCAATGAGCAGTTCTTC.

V usage is TRBV7-6 and J usage is TRBJ2-7; possible D gene TRBD2, 6 bases. Trimming left V 2 bases short and J 1 base short, with 18 bases between. The CDR3 consists of 17 residues. Per the germline V gene, CDR1 is SGHVS and CDR2 is FNYEAQ. Written as DNA, the CDR3 is TGTGCCAGCAGCTTATTTCGTTCGGGGACTCCGTCCTACGAGCAGTACTTC. It is translated as CASSLFRSGTPSYEQYF.

The chain links TRBV2 to TRBJ1-1; TRBD1 aligns across 7 bases. V shed 6 bases, J shed 2 bases, and the junction held 12 bases outside the gene matches. There are 16 residues in the CDR3. Germline CDR1 and CDR2: SNHLY and FYNNEI. In DNA, the CDR3 is TGTGCCAGCAGCACCCCCCCGACAGGGAGAAACACTGAAGCTTTCTTT. It translates to CASSTPPTGRNTEAFF.

DNA of the CDR3: TGTGCCAGCAGCCTTGGGCTAGACTATGGCTACACCTTC. This sequence encodes CASSLGLDYGYTF. The V and J genes are TRBV14 and TRBJ1-2; D remains ambiguous. The CDR3 consists of 13 residues. Germline lookup yields CDR1 SGHDN and CDR2 FVKESK. With 4 bases removed from V and 3 bases from J, the gap between germline ends came to 9 bases.

This clone was recorded once. The chain joins TRBV3-1 (or the pseudogene TRBV3-2) to TRBJ1-2, with D perhaps TRBD1 (6 bases). This CDR3 has 14 residues. Trimming removed 3 bases from V and 7 bases from J, with 15 bases in between. Germline CDR1 and CDR2: LGHDT and YNNKEL (reference sequence). DNA for the CDR3: TGTGCCAGCAGCCAGGGGGACATCAAAAGTGGCTACACCTTC. The encoded protein is CASSQGDIKSGYTF.

The genes are TRBV10-3 and TRBJ1-1; tentative D call: TRBD1 (6 bases). Germline assignment: CDR1 ENHRY and CDR2 SYGVKD. This CDR3 spans 14 amino acids. The germline V and J ends were trimmed by 6 bases and 1 base, with 12 bases remaining between them. The CDR3 loop reads CAIRGTGANTEAFF. Here the CDR3 DNA reads TGTGCCATCAGAGGTACGGGGGCGAACACTGAAGCTTTCTTT.

This chain links TRBV5-8 with TRBJ2-2; TRBD2 agrees at 8 bases. The junction had 11 bases not matched to a gene; V was cut back by 4 bases and J by 6 bases. The CDR3 runs 16 residues. Looked up from germline, CDR1 is SGHTS and CDR2 is YDEGEE. The CDR3 reads CASSRRPGTSSGELFF. The DNA of the CDR3 is TGTGCCAGCAGCCGACGTCCCGGGACTAGTTCCGGGGAGCTGTTTTTT.

The table lists this clone with a count of one. The rearrangement uses TRBV19 and TRBJ1-5; D unresolved. Between the trimmed V and J ends, which lost 1 base and 3 bases, there was a span of 4 bases. Germline V gene sequence: CDR1 LNHDA, CDR2 SQIVND (reference sequence). This CDR3 region has 13 residues. CDR3 region: CASSIVHNQPQHF. The CDR3 coding sequence is TGTGCCAGTAGTATAGTCCACAATCAGCCCCAGCATTTT.

Only one count was recorded for this clone. The rearrangement uses TRBV27 and TRBJ1-2; 7 bases align to TRBD1. The CDR3 is 14 amino acids. The germline gives CDR1 MNHEY, CDR2 SMNVEV (reference sequence). Trimming at V came to 6 bases and at J to 0 bases, leaving 4 bases not matched to a gene. CDR3 sequence: CASRRTGSNYGYTF. In DNA form, the CDR3 reads TGTGCCAGCAGAAGGACAGGTTCTAACTATGGCTACACCTTC.

This chain joins TRBV29-1 and TRBJ2-1, with D tentatively TRBD2 (6 bases). CDR1 is SQVTM, CDR2 ANQGSEA, per germline. This CDR3 is built from 14 residues. Trimming pared 3 bases from V and 4 bases from J, leaving 13 bases between. Here the CDR3 DNA reads TGCAGCGTTGAGGGACTCGCTCTGTACAATGAGCAGTTCTTC. This sequence encodes CSVEGLALYNEQFF.

About this clone itself: The junction departs from the called germline gene at one end, perhaps through a read error. The chain is built from TRBV18 and TRBJ1-4; no clear D gene. Germline V lookup: CDR1 KGHSH, CDR2 LQKENI. CDR3 length: 12 amino acids. The CDR3 protein is CASSPSLQTPLF. The CDR3 nucleotides read TGTGCCAGCTCCCCATCTCTCCAGACACCACTTTTT.

The chain links TRBV5-5 to TRBJ2-1, with TRBD1 matching 9 bases. Trimming removed 4 bases from V and 3 bases from J; junction bases left unmatched: 5. The CDR3 runs to 15 residues. Germline CDR1 reads SGHKS; CDR2 reads YYEKEE (reference sequence). CDR3 in DNA: TGTGCCAGCAGCATTGACAGGGGGTTCTACAATGAGCAGTTCTTC. Translation gives CASSIDRGFYNEQFF.

The chain couples TRBV10-3 to TRBJ1-3, with a tentative D call TRBD1 (5 bases). The V gene lost 6 bases and the J gene lost 5 bases, with 14 bases spanning the gap. Germline V gene sequence: CDR1 ENHRY, CDR2 SYGVKD. The CDR3 has 14 amino acids. CDR3 bases: TGTGCCATCAGGGGCAGTGGGGCACGAAACACCATATATTTT. This codes for CAIRGSGARNTIYF.

This clone has more than one count but fewer than ten. The chain employs TRBV18 and TRBJ2-1, with TRBD2 matching 14 bases. Germline loops: CDR1 KGHSH, CDR2 LQKENI. The J segment lost 5 bases and the V segment lost 3 bases, leaving 6 bases of the junction unmatched. This CDR3 region has 17 residues. CDR3 loop: CASSPRLTSGRDNEQFF. The CDR3 coding sequence is TGTGCCAGCTCACCCCGCCTGACTAGCGGGAGGGACAATGAGCAGTTCTTC.

J is TRBJ2-7 and V is TRBV5-6; D gene ambiguous. CDR1 SGHDT and CDR2 YYEEEE come from the germline V gene. V lost 4 bases and J 4 bases, leaving 12 bases between the germline ends. CDR3 length: 13 amino acids. The CDR3 DNA is TGTGCCAGCAGCCAAGCAGCTAGATACGAGCAGTACTTC. Residues: CASSQAARYEQYF.

The chain is built from TRBV5-5 and TRBJ1-2; 8 bases are shared with TRBD1. J gave up 5 bases and V 5 bases, and 8 bases lay outside the gene matches. Germline CDR1 reads SGHKS; CDR2 reads YYEKEE (reference sequence). CDR3 length: 14 amino acids. The CDR3 sequence is CASRSGTGLYGYTF. The DNA of the CDR3 is TGTGCCAGCAGATCCGGGACAGGCCTATATGGCTACACCTTC.